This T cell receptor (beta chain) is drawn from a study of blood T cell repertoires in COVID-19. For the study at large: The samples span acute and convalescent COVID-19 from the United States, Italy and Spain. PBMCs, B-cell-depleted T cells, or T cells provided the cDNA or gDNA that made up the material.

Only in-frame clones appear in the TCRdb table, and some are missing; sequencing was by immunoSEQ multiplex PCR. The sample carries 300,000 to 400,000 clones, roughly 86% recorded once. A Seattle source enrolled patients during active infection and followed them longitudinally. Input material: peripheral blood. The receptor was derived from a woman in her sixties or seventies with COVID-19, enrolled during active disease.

Written as DNA, the CDR3 is TGTGCTAGTGGTTTGGCCCCTTTGACTGAAGCTTTCTTT. As protein: CASGLAPLTEAFF. The chain recombines TRBV12-5 with TRBJ1-1; D remains unclear. The CDR3 spans 13 residues. V was cut by 1 base and J by 5 bases, with 8 bases left in between. Germline loops: CDR1 LGHNT, CDR2 FRNRAP.